This TCR beta chain comes out of a study of T cell clonality in common variable immunodeficiency. Many counts were recorded for this clone. The CDR3 end is not reached by the read, which stops 3 residues before it; the germline J gene fills it in. V lost 5 bases to trimming and J lost 2 bases, with 13 bases between them. The CDR3 contains 13 residues. Germline V CDR1 and CDR2: DFQATT, SNEGSKA (reference sequence). This table comes from immunoSEQ multiplex PCR, and its TCRdb copy is limited to in-frame clones, with some not included. Sampling found 50,000 to 55,000 clones, none seen once. V gene TRBV20-1 combines with J gene TRBJ2-7; tentatively, D is TRBD1 (6 bases). The TCR sequence derives from a person between 18 and 75 years old in good health. Sequencing input: peripheral blood mononuclear cells. CDR3 DNA, as far as it was read: TGCAGTGCTGCCACCGGGACAACCTACGAG. It codes for CSAATGTTYE. From start to end, the CDR3 is CSAATGTTYEQYF.